The rows below give T cell receptor beta chains drawn from one sample of a study of radiotherapy plus CTLA-4 blockade in lung cancer. Produced via immunoSEQ multiplex PCR; TCRdb's table is partial and in-frame only. Among 130,000 or so clones listed, about nine tenths were seen once. The specimen comprised peripheral blood, sampled from a patient treated with radiotherapy plus ipilimumab. These TCRs come from a human donor with non-small cell lung cancer that progressed on radiotherapy plus ipilimumab. The CDR3 runs from the conserved cysteine through the conserved F or W. Each record gives: V gene, clone size, J gene, D gene, CDR3 protein, CDR3 DNA. D genes are given only for firm matches. Not every row has a clone size; where given, it reads once, few, many or a size class.

TRBV30,NA,TRBJ1-2,TRBD1,CAWRDRAKNNYGYTF,TGTGCCTGGAGAGACAGGGCGAAGAATAACTATGGCTACACCTTC
TRBV30,NA,TRBJ1-4,NA,CAWSVTGTPNEKLFF,TGTGCCTGGAGTGTGACGGGTACCCCTAATGAAAAACTGTTTTTT
TRBV5-1,NA,TRBJ2-5,NA,CASSPATYEETQYF,TGCGCCAGCAGCCCCGCCACTTATGAGGAGACCCAGTACTTC
TRBV2,NA,TRBJ2-3,NA,CASSERAFPPDTQYF,TGTGCCAGCAGTGAAAGGGCCTTTCCCCCAGATACGCAGTATTTT
TRBV5-4,NA,TRBJ2-7,NA,CASSLGGNAYEQYF,TGTGCCAGCAGCTTGGGCGGGAATGCCTACGAGCAGTACTTC
TRBV11-2,once,TRBJ1-2,NA,CASSPLVRGAQDYGYTF,TGTGCCAGCAGCCCACTGGTGAGGGGGGCGCAGGACTATGGCTACACCTTC
TRBV7-2,NA,TRBJ2-2,TRBD2,CASSPKREPTGELFF,TGTGCCAGCAGCCCCAAGCGGGAGCCCACCGGGGAGCTGTTTTTT
TRBV29-1,NA,TRBJ2-7,TRBD1,CSVGTGGRSISYEQYF,TGCAGCGTTGGGACAGGGGGACGGTCCATCTCCTACGAGCAGTACTTC
TRBV11-1,NA,TRBJ2-3,NA,CASSRGPQDTQYF,TGTGCCAGCAGCCGCGGCCCCCAAGATACGCAGTATTTT
TRBV2,NA,TRBJ2-7,NA,CASSLRWNEQYF,TGTGCCAGCAGTCTCCGTTGGAACGAGCAGTACTTC
TRBV18,NA,TRBJ2-4,NA,CASSPSGRDGIQYF,TGTGCCAGCTCACCAAGTGGAAGGGACGGGATTCAGTACTTC
TRBV19,few,TRBJ2-2,NA,CASSRQGGDTGELFF,TGTGCCAGTAGTAGGCAGGGTGGGGACACCGGGGAGCTGTTTTTT
TRBV18,NA,TRBJ1-1,NA,CASSPRQDPNTEAFF,TGTGCCAGCTCACCTAGACAGGACCCGAACACTGAAGCTTTCTTT
TRBV5-1,NA,TRBJ2-2,TRBD2,CASSLAGALQGTGELFF,TGCGCCAGCAGCCTAGCGGGGGCTTTACAAGGCACCGGGGAGCTGTTTTTT
TRBV7-8,NA,TRBJ1-1,NA,CASSLAKGGTEAFF,TGTGCCAGCAGCTTAGCCAAAGGAGGGACTGAAGCTTTCTTT
TRBV19,NA,TRBJ1-5,NA,CASSIRQISNQPQHF,TGTGCCAGTAGTATCAGGCAGATAAGCAATCAGCCCCAGCATTTT
TRBV4-1,NA,TRBJ1-1,TRBD1,CASSFGQGAWAFF,TGCGCCAGCAGTTTTGGACAGGGGGCGTGGGCTTTCTTT
TRBV6-5,NA,TRBJ1-1,TRBD1,CASSFTGTGEAFF,TGTGCCAGCAGTTTCACCGGGACAGGGGAAGCTTTCTTT
TRBV2,NA,TRBJ2-5,NA,CASREAETQYF,TGTGCCAGCAGGGAAGCAGAGACCCAGTACTTC
TRBV5-1,NA,TRBJ2-1,TRBD2,CASSLFGTSGSYEQFF,TGCGCCAGCAGCCTATTCGGGACTAGCGGGAGCTATGAGCAGTTCTTC
TRBV19,NA,TRBJ2-1,TRBD1,CASSRTGTVRDEQFF,TGTGCCAGTAGTCGAACCGGGACAGTAAGGGATGAGCAGTTCTTC
TRBV7-3,NA,TRBJ2-1,NA,CASSLLPGTAAGYNEQFF,TGTGCCAGCAGCCTTCTCCCGGGGACGGCCGCCGGCTACAATGAGCAGTTCTTC
TRBV7-8,NA,TRBJ1-2,TRBD1,CASSLRNSDRGLDGYTF,TGTGCCAGCAGCTTAAGGAATTCCGACAGGGGGCTAGATGGCTACACCTTC
TRBV6-5,NA,TRBJ1-1,TRBD1,CASSSRYRGENTEAFF,TGTGCCAGCAGTTCCCGTTACAGGGGTGAGAACACTGAAGCTTTCTTT
TRBV14,NA,TRBJ1-1,TRBD1,CASSLRTGRNTEAFF,TGTGCCAGCAGCTTAAGGACAGGGAGGAACACTGAAGCTTTCTTT
TRBV5-1,NA,TRBJ2-1,TRBD2,CASSKAGEDEQFF,TGCGCCAGCAGCAAAGCGGGAGAAGATGAGCAGTTCTTC
TRBV7-2,NA,TRBJ2-3,NA,CASSLSSSTDTQYF,TGTGCCAGCAGCTTAAGCTCTAGCACAGATACGCAGTATTTT
TRBV6-5,NA,TRBJ2-7,TRBD2,CASCPGTSGTEQYF,TGTGCCAGCTGTCCCGGGACTAGCGGGACCGAGCAGTACTTC
TRBV18,NA,TRBJ1-5,NA,CASSSDYSNQPQHF,TGTGCCAGCTCATCTGATTATAGCAATCAGCCCCAGCATTTT
TRBV7-9,NA,TRBJ1-5,NA,CASSLGAGLEGNQPQHF,TGTGCCAGCAGCTTGGGTGCGGGGTTGGAGGGCAATCAGCCCCAGCATTTT
TRBV27,NA,TRBJ1-4,TRBD1,CASRGQGAATNEKLFF,TGTGCCAGCAGGGGACAGGGGGCTGCAACTAATGAAAAACTGTTTTTT
TRBV19,few,TRBJ1-5,NA,CASSNRPGNQPQHF,TGTGCCAGTAGTAACCGGCCCGGCAATCAGCCCCAGCATTTT
TRBV7-2,NA,TRBJ1-2,NA,CASSLGGEWYGYTF,TGTGCCAGCAGCTTGGGGGGCGAATGGTATGGCTACACCTTC
TRBV10-1,NA,TRBJ2-1,TRBD1,CASSSMTGVSYNEQFF,TGCGCCAGCAGTAGCATGACAGGGGTGTCCTACAATGAGCAGTTCTTC
TRBV5-4,NA,TRBJ1-3,NA,CASSLSQGSGNTIYF,TGCGCCAGCAGCTTGTCCCAGGGCTCTGGAAACACCATATATTTT
TRBV5-6,NA,TRBJ2-5,NA,CASSSRPGETQYF,TGTGCCAGCAGCTCTAGACCGGGAGAGACCCAGTACTTC
TRBV5-1,NA,TRBJ1-2,TRBD1,CASSGATGLYGYTF,TGCGCCAGCAGCGGCGCGACAGGGCTCTATGGCTACACCTTC
TRBV7-8,NA,TRBJ1-5,NA,CASSSQTVINQPQHF,TGTGCCAGCAGCTCCCAGACGGTTATTAATCAGCCCCAGCATTTT
TRBV11-2,NA,TRBJ2-7,NA,CASSLGLGEQYF,TGTGCCAGCAGCTTGGGACTTGGCGAGCAGTACTTC
TRBV27,NA,TRBJ2-7,NA,CASSLSQGFEQYF,TGTGCCAGCAGTTTATCCCAAGGGTTTGAGCAGTACTTC
TRBV25-1,NA,TRBJ2-5,TRBD1,CASSATGLETQYF,TGTGCCAGCAGCGCGACAGGGCTAGAGACCCAGTACTTC
TRBV5-4,NA,TRBJ2-5,NA,CASSLWRDPETQYF,TGTGCCAGCAGCTTATGGCGGGATCCAGAGACCCAGTACTTC
TRBV7-9,NA,TRBJ2-1,TRBD2,CASSLVAGSYNEQFF,TGTGCCAGCAGCTTAGTAGCGGGATCATACAATGAGCAGTTCTTC
TRBV7-9,NA,TRBJ2-5,NA,CASSLAGVETQYF,TGTGCCAGCAGCTTAGCTGGTGTGGAGACCCAGTACTTC
TRBV10-3,NA,TRBJ2-5,NA,CAISESTEETQYF,TGTGCCATCAGTGAGTCGACTGAAGAGACCCAGTACTTC
TRBV27,NA,TRBJ2-1,NA,CASSTLRGRYGEQFF,TGTGCCAGCAGTACCCTCAGGGGACGTTATGGTGAGCAGTTCTTC
TRBV6-1,once,TRBJ2-3,TRBD1,CASSDRDSKTDTQYF,TGTGCCAGCAGTGACCGGGACAGCAAGACAGATACGCAGTATTTT
TRBV5-8,NA,TRBJ1-5,NA,CASSPHQGGNNQPQHF,TGTGCCAGCAGCCCTCATCAGGGAGGGAACAATCAGCCCCAGCATTTT
TRBV2,few,TRBJ2-3,TRBD2,CASSEDVAGPDTQYF,TGTGCCAGCAGTGAAGATGTAGCGGGCCCGGATACGCAGTATTTT
TRBV21-1,NA,TRBJ2-7,NA,CASSNRQRSSYEQYF,TGTGCCAGCAGCAACCGCCAGCGATCCTCCTACGAGCAGTACTTC